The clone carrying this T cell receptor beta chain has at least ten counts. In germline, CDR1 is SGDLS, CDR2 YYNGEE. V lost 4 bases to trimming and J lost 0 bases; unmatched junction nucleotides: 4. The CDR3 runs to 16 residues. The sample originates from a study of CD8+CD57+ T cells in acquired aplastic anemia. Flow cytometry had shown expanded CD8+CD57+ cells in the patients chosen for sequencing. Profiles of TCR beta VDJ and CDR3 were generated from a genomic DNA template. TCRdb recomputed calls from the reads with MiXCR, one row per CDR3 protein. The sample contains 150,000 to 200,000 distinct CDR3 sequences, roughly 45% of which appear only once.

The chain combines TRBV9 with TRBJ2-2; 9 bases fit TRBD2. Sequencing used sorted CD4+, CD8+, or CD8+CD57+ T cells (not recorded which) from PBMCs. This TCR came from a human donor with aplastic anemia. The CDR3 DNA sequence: TGTGCCAGCAGCACGCGGGGGGGTACGAACACCGGGGAGCTGTTTTTT. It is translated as CASSTRGGTNTGELFF. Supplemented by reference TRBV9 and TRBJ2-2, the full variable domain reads DSGVTQTPKHLITATGQRVTLRCSPRSGDLSVYWYQQSLDQGLQFLIQYYNGEERAKGNILERFSAQQFPDLHSELNLSSLELGDSALYFCASSTRGGTNTGELFFGEGSRLTVL.